This T cell receptor (beta chain) was recovered during a study of blood T cell repertoires in COVID-19. As for the study in general: Material from acute and convalescent COVID-19 was sourced from the United States, Italy and Spain.

CDR1 and CDR2 (germline): SNHLY, FYNNEI. Trimming pared 4 bases from V and 1 base from J, leaving 10 bases between. The CDR3 has 14 amino acids. Authors' processing steps: Estimates of nucleated cell counts were drawn from the amplification of reference gene primers. TCRdb's copy holds only in-frame clones and misses some; the assay was immunoSEQ multiplex PCR. V, J and clone size derive from that table, while D and trimming were established from the DNA sequence. The repertoire holds about 34,000 clones, with less than 95% as singletons. Sequenced: peripheral blood. The V and J genes are TRBV2 and TRBJ1-1, with D maybe TRBD1 (5 bases). The sequence came from a man aged 80 or over with acute or convalescent COVID-19. CDR3: CASSGGLSNTEAFF. The CDR3 DNA reads as TGTGCCAGCAGTGGGGGACTCTCGAACACTGAAGCTTTCTTT.